This TCR beta chain derives from a study of T cells in women clearing cervical HPV infection. Findings and limits, study-wide: A classifier using richness and V gene abundances reached an AUC of approximately 0.79.

Here immunoSEQ multiplex PCR was the method, and the copy in TCRdb shows in-frame clones only, minus some. The sample features tens of thousands of clones, with 7.5% to 9.5% in its top ten. The V end lost 0 bases, the J end lost 2 bases, and 9 bases lay between the germline ends. The CDR3 sequence is 15 residues long. Germline-derived CDR1 and CDR2 are SEHNR and FQNEAQ (reference sequence). Turning to this clone: The target antigen is unknown. Sequencing ends 3 residues short of the CDR3 end; the germline J gene provides the rest.

The genes are TRBV7-9 and TRBJ2-3; TRBD1 is a possible D gene (5 bases). What was sequenced was blood buffy coat. This receptor was taken from a woman aged 18 to 75 with a cervical HPV16 infection that either progressed to CIN3+ or cleared (not recorded which). Here the CDR3 reads CASSLAPTVTDTQYF. The sequenced part of the CDR3 DNA is TGTGCCAGCAGCTTAGCGCCGACAGTCACAGATACG.